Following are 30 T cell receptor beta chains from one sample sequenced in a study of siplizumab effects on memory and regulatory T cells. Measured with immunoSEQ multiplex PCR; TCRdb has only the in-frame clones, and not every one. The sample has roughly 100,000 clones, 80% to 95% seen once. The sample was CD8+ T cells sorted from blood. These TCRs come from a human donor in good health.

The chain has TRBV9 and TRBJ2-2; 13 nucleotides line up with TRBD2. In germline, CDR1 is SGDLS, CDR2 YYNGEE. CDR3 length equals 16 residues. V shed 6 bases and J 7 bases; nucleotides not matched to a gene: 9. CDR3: CASTIGTSGIDGELFF. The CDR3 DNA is TGTGCCAGCACCATCGGGACTAGCGGGATCGACGGGGAGCTGTTTTTT.

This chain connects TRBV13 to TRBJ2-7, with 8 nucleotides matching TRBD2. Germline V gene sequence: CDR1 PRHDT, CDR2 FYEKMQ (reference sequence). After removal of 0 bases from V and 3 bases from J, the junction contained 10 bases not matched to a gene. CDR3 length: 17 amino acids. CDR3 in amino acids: CASSLGYAGGPFYEQYF. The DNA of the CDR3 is TGTGCCAGCAGCTTAGGCTACGCGGGAGGACCTTTCTACGAGCAGTACTTC.

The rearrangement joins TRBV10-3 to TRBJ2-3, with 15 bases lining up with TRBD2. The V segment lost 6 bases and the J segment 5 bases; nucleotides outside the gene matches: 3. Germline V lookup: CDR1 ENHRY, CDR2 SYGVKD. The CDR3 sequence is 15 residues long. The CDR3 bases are TGTGCCATCAGCGGACTAGCGGGGGGGCAAGATACGCAGTATTTT. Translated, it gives CAISGLAGGQDTQYF.

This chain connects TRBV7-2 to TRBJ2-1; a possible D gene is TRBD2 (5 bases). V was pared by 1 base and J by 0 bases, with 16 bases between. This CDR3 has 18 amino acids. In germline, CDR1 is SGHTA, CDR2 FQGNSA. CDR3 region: CASSLVLQSGSSYNEQFF. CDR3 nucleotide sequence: TGTGCCAGCAGCTTAGTTCTACAGTCGGGAAGCTCCTACAATGAGCAGTTCTTC.

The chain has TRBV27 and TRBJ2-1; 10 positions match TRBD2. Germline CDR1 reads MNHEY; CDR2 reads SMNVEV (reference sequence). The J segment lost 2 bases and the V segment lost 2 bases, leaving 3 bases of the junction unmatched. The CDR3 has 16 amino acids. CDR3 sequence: CASSLVAGGPYNEQFF. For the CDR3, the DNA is TGTGCCAGCAGTTTAGTAGCGGGAGGCCCCTACAATGAGCAGTTCTTC.

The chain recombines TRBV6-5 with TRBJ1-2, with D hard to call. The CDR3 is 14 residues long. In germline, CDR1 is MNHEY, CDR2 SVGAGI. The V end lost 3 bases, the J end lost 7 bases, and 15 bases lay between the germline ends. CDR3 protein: CASSYTQISGGYTF. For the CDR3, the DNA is TGTGCCAGCAGTTATACCCAAATCTCGGGTGGCTACACCTTC.

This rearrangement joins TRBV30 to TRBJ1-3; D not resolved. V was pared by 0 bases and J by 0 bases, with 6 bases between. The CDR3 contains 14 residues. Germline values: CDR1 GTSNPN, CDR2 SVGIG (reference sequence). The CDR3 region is CAWSVIGSGNTIYF. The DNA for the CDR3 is TGTGCCTGGAGTGTCATAGGCTCTGGAAACACCATATATTTT.

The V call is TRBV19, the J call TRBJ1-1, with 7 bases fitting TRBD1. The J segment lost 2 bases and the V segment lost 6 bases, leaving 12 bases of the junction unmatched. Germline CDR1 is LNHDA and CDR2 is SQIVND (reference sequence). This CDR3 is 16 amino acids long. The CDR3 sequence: CASRQKSGTENTEAFF. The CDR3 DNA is TGTGCCAGTAGACAAAAATCCGGGACAGAAAACACTGAAGCTTTCTTT. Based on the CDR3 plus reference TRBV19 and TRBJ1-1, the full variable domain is DGGITQSPKYLFRKEGQNVTLSCEQNLNHDAMYWYRQDPGQGLRLIYYSQIVNDFQKGDIAEGYSVSREKKESFPLTVTSAQKNPTAFYLCASRQKSGTENTEAFFGQGTRLTVV.

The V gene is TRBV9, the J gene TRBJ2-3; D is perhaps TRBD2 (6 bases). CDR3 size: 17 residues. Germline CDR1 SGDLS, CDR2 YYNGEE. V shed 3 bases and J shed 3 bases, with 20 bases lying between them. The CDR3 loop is CASSAIDGGVGTDTQYF. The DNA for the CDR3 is TGTGCCAGCAGCGCGATCGACGGCGGGGTGGGGACAGATACGCAGTATTTT.

The CDR3 sequence: CASSLTGEQYF. The CDR3, as DNA: TGTGCCAGCAGCTTAACAGGGGAGCAGTACTTC. V is TRBV7-9 and J is TRBJ2-7; a weak D match, TRBD1 (6 bases). The V end lost 2 bases, the J end lost 7 bases, and 6 bases lay between the germline ends. CDR3 length: 11 residues. Germline V gives CDR1 SEHNR, CDR2 FQNEAQ (reference sequence).

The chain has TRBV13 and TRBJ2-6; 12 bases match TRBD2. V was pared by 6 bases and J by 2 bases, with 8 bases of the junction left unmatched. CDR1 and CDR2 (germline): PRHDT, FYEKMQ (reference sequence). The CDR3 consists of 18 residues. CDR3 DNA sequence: TGTGCCAGCAGTCCGGAGACTAGCGGGAGAACTGGGGCCAACGTCCTGACTTTC. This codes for CASSPETSGRTGANVLTF. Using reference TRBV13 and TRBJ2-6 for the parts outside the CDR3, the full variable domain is AAGVIQSPRHLIKEKRETATLKCYPIPRHDTVYWYQQGPGQDPQFLISFYEKMQSDKGSIPDRFSAQQFSDYHSELNMSSLELGDSALYFCASSPETSGRTGANVLTFGAGSRLTVL.

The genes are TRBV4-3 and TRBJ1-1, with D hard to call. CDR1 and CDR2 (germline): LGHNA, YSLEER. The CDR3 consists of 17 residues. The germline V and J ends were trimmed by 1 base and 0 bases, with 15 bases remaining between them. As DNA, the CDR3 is TGCGCCAGCAGCCAAGGTTACACTTTAGTGATGAACACTGAAGCTTTCTTT. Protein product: CASSQGYTLVMNTEAFF.

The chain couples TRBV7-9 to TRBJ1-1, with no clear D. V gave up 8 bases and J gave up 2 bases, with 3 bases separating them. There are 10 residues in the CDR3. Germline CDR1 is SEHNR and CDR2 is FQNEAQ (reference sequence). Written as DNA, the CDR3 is TGTGCCAGCGAAAACACTGAAGCTTTCTTT. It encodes CASENTEAFF. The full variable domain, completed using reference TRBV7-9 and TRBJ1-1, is DTGVSQNPRHKITKRGQNVTFRCDPISEHNRLYWYRQTLGQGPEFLTYFQNEAQLEKSRLLSDRFSAERPKGSFSTLEIQRTEQGDSAMYLCASENTEAFFGQGTRLTVV.

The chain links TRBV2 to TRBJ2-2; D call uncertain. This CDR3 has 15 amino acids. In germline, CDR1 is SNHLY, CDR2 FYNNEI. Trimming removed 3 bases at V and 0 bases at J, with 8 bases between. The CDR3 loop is CASSDPGANTGELFF. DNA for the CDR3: TGTGCCAGCAGTGACCCAGGAGCGAACACCGGGGAGCTGTTTTTT.

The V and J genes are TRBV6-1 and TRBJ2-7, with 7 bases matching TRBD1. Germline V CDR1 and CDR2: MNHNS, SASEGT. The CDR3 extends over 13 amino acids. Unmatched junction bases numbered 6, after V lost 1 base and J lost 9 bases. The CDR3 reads CASSEETGYRQYF. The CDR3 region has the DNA TGTGCCAGCAGTGAAGAGACAGGGTATCGGCAGTACTTC.

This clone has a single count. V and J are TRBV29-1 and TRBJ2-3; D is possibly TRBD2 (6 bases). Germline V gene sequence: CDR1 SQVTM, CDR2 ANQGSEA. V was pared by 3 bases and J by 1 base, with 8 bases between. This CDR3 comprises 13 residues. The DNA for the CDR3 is TGCAGCGTTGACGGCGGGGGCACAGATACGCAGTATTTT. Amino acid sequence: CSVDGGGTDTQYF.

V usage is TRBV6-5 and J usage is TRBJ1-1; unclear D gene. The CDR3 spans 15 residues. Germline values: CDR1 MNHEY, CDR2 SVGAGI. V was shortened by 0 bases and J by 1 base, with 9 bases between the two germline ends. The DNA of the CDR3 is TGTGCCAGCAGTTACTCCCGAAGAGGGAACACTGAAGCTTTCTTT. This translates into CASSYSRRGNTEAFF.

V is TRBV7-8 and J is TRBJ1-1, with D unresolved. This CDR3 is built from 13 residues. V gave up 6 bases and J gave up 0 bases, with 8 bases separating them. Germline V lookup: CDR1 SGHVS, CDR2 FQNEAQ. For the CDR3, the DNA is TGTGCCAGCAGACAGATCATGAACACTGAAGCTTTCTTT. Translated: CASRQIMNTEAFF.

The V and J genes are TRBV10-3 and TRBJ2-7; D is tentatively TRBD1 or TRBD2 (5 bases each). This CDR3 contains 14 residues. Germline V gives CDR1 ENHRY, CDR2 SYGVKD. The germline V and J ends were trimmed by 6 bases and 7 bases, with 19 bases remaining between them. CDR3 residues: CAIRTGTAPGEQYF. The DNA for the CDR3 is TGTGCCATCAGGACCGGGACGGCACCAGGGGAGCAGTACTTC.

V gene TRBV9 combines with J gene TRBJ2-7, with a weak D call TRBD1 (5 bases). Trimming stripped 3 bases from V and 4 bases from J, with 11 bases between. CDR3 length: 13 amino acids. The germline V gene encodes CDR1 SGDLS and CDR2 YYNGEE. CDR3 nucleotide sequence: TGTGCCAGCAGCGCAGGGTATGATTACGAGCAGTACTTC. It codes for CASSAGYDYEQYF.

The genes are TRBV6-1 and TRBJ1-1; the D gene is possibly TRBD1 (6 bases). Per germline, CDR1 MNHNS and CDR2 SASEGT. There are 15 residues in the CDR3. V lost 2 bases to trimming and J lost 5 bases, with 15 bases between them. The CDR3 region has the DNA TGTGCCAGCAGTGAACTGGACAGAGCGAGAACTGAAGCTTTCTTT. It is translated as CASSELDRARTEAFF.

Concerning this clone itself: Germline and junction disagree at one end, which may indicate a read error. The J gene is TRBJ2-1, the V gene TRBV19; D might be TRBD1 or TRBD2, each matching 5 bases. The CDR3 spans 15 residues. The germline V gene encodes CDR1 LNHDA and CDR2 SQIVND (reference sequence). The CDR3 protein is CASSVSISGTVGLVF. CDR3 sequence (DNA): TGTGCCAGTAGTGTGTCGATTTCGGGGACCGTCGGGTTGGTCTTC.

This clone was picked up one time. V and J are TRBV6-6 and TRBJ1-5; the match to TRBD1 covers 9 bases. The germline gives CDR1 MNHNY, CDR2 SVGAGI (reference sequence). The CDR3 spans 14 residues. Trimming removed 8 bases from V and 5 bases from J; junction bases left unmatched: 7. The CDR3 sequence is CASEGQGAYQPQHF. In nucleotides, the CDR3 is TGTGCCAGCGAGGGACAGGGCGCTTATCAGCCCCAGCATTTT.

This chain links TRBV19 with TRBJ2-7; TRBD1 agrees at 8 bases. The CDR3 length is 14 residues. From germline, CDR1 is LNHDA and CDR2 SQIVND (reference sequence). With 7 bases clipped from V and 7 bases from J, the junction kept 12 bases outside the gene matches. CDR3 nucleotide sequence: TGTGCCAGTATGGGTTCACCGACAGGGGAAGAGCAGTACTTC. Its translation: CASMGSPTGEEQYF.

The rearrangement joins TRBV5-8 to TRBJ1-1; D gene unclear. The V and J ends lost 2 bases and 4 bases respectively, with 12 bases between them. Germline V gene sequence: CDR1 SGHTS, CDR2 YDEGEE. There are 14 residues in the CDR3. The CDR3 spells CASSFRHTPTEAFF. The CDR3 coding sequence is TGTGCCAGCAGCTTCCGACATACCCCCACTGAAGCTTTCTTT.

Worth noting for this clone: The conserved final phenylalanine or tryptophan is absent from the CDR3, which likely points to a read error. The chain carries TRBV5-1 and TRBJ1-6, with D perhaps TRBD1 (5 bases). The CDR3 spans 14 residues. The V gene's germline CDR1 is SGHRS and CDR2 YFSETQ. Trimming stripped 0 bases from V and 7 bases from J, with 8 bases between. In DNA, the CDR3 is TGCGCCAGCAGCTTGGGGGCAGGGAATTCACCCCTCCACCTT. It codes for CASSLGAGNSPLHL.

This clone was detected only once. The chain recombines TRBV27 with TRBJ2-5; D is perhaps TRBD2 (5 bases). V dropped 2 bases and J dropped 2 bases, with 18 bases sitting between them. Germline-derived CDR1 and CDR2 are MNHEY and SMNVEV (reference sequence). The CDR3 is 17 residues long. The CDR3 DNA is TGTGCCAGCAGTTTAAGTGGATCCCTAGCTGGGCAAGAGACCCAGTACTTC. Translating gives CASSLSGSLAGQETQYF.

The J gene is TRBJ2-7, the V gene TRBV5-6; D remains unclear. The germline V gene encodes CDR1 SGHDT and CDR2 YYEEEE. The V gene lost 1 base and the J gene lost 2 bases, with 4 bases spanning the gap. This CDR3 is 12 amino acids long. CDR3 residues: CASSLSTYEQYF. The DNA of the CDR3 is TGTGCCAGCAGCTTGTCTACCTACGAGCAGTACTTC.

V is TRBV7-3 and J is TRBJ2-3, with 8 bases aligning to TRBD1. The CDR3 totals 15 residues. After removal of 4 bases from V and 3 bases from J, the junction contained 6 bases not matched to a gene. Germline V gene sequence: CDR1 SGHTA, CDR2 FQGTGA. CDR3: CASSSGTGWTDTQYF. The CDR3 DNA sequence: TGTGCCAGCAGCTCGGGGACAGGATGGACAGATACGCAGTATTTT.

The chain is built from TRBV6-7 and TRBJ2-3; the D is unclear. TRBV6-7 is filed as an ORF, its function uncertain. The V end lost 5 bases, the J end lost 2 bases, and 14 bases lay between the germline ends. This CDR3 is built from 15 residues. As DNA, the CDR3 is TGTGCCAGCAGTCCTCCCCCGCCCAACACAGATACGCAGTATTTT. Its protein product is CASSPPPPNTDTQYF.